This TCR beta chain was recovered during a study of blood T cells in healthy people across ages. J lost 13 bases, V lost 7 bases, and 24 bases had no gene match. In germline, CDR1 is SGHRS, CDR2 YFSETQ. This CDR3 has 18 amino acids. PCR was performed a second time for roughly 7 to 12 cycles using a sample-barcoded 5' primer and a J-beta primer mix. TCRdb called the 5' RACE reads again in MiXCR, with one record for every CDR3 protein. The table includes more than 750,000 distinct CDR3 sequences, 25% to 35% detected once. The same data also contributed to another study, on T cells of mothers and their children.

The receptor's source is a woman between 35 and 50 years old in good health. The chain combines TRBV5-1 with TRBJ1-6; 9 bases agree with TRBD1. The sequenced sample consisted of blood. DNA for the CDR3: TGCGCCAGCCGAGTGGGACAGGGATTGAACGACCGGAACTGGCCCCTCCACTTT. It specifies CASRVGQGLNDRNWPLHF.